This TCR beta chain is from a study of naive and memory T cell subsets. General observations from the study: A few larger clonotypes appeared in naive repertoires, especially CD8, possibly memory cells re-expressing CD45RA.

V was pared by 0 bases and J by 8 bases, with 12 bases between. The CDR3 consists of 14 residues. CDR1 LGHDT and CDR2 YNNKEL come from the germline V gene (reference sequence). Both TRBC1 and TRBC2 were covered by a beta constant-region primer of two equimolar oligonucleotides. Four rounds of PCR amplified the ligated cDNA using nested alpha and beta constant-region primers plus SP2. A single record per CDR3 protein comes from TCRdb applying MiXCR to the UMI-ligation and nested PCR reads. The table records about 160,000 distinct CDR3 sequences, 22% of them present only once. This clonotype was counted only a few times. What it binds is unknown.

This clonotype was sampled from a human donor in good health. V and J are TRBV3-1 and TRBJ2-3; D gene unclear. The specimen was naive CD4+ T cells from blood. CDR3 protein: CASSQDLSLVTQYF. For the CDR3, the DNA is TGTGCCAGCAGCCAAGATTTGTCCCTCGTTACGCAGTATTTT.